The entry that follows covers one TCR beta chain sequence. Its antigen is undetermined. CDR1 and CDR2 from the germline V gene are SGHDN and FVKESK. This CDR3 has 13 amino acids. The V gene lost 4 bases and the J gene lost 3 bases, with 10 bases spanning the gap. TCRdb itself ran the reads through MiXCR, one entry per CDR3 protein. The table shows 900,000 to 950,000 distinct CDR3 sequences, with approximately 32% occurring only once. These data belong to a study of T cell repertoires in cytomegalovirus infection. Study in general: Peptides in the study included HLA-C-restricted and HLA-B-restricted CMV epitopes. Both a matching HLA type and CMV infection were indicated by public TCR beta signatures.

The receptor was derived from a human donor in good health (CMV status not recorded). Some clones in this sample may be carry-over from other donors' samples. This sequence joins TRBV14 and TRBJ2-7; no firm D call. The sample consisted of cultured CD8+ T cells from PBMCs, taken from culture after CMV antigen stimulation. The CDR3 DNA reads as TGTGCCAGCAGCCTTGCGGTTCTCTACGAGCAGTACTTC. Encoded protein: CASSLAVLYEQYF.